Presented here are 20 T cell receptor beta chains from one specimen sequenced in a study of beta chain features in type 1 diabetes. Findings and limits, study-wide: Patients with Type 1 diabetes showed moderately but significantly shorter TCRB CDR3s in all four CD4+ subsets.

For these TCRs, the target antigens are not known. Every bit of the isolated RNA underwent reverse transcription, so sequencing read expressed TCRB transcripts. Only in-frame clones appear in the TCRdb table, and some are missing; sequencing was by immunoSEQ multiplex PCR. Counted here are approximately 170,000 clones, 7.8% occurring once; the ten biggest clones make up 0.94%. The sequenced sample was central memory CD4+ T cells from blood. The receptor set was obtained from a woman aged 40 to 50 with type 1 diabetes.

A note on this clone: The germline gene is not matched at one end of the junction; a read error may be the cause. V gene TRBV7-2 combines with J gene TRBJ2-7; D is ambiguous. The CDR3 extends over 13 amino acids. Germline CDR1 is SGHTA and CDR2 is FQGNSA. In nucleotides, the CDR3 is TGTGCCAGCAGCCAGCGACGGAACCCCGGTTGGCACTTC. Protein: CASSQRRNPGWHF.

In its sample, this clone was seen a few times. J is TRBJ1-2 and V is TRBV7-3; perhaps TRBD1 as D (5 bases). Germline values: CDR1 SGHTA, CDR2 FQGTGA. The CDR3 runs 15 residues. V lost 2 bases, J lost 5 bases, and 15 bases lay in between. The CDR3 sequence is CASSLGIGAEYGYTF. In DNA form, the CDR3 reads TGTGCCAGCAGCTTAGGTATAGGGGCGGAGTATGGCTACACCTTC.

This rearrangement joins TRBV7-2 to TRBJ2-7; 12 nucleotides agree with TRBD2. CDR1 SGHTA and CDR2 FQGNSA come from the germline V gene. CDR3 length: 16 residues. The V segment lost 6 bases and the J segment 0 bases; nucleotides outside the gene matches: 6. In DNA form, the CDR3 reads TGTGCCAGCAGGATGACTAGCGGGGGCGGCTCCTACGAGCAGTACTTC. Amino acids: CASRMTSGGGSYEQYF.

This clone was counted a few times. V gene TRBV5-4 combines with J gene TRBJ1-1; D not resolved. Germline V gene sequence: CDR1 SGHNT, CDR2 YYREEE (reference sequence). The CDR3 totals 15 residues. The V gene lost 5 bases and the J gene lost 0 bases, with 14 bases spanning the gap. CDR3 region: CASRGGSNMNTEAFF. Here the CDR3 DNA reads TGTGCCAGCAGGGGTGGGAGTAACATGAACACTGAAGCTTTCTTT.

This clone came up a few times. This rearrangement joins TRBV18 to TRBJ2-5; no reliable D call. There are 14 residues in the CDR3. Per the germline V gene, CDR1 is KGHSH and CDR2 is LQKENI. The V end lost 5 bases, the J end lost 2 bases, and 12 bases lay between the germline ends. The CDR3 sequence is CASSGVAEQETQYF. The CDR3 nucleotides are TGTGCCAGCTCAGGTGTGGCAGAACAAGAGACCCAGTACTTC.

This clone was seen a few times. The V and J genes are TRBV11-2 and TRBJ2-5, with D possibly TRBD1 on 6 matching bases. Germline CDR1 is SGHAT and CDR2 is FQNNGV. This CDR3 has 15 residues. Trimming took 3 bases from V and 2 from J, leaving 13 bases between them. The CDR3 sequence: CASSFSIGGQETQYF. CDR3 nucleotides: TGTGCCAGCAGCTTCAGTATAGGGGGACAAGAGACCCAGTACTTC.

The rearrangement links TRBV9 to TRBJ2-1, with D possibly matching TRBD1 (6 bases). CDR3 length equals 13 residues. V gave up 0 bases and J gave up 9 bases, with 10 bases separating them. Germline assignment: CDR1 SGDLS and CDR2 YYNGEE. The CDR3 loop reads CASSVVGASEQFF. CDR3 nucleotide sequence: TGTGCCAGCAGCGTAGTGGGGGCTAGTGAGCAGTTCTTC. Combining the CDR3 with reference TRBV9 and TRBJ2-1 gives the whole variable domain DSGVTQTPKHLITATGQRVTLRCSPRSGDLSVYWYQQSLDQGLQFLIQYYNGEERAKGNILERFSAQQFPDLHSELNLSSLELGDSALYFCASSVVGASEQFFGPGTRLTVL.

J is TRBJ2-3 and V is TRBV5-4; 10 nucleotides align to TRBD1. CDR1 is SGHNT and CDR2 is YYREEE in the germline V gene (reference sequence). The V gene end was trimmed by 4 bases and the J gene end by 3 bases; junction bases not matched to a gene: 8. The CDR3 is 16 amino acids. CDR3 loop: CASSRRQGAQTDTQYF. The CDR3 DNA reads TGTGCCAGCAGCCGAAGACAGGGGGCGCAGACAGATACGCAGTATTTT. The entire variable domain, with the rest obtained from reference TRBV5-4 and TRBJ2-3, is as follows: ETGVTQSPTHLIKTRGQQVTLRCSSQSGHNTVSWYQQALGQGPQFIFQYYREEENGRGNFPPRFSGLQFPNYSSELNVNALELDDSALYLCASSRRQGAQTDTQYFGPGTRLTVL.

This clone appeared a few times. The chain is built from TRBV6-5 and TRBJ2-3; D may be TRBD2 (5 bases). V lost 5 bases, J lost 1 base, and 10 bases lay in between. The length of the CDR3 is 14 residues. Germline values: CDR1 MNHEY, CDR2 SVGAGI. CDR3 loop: CASSKGVGTDTQYF. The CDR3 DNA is TGTGCCAGCAGTAAGGGAGTTGGCACAGATACGCAGTATTTT.

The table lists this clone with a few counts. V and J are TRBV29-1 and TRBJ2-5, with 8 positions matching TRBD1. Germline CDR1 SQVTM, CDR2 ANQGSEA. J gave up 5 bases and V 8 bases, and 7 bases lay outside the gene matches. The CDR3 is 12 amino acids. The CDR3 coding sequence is TGCAGCTCACGGACAGGGCGGGAGACCCAGTACTTC. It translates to CSSRTGRETQYF.

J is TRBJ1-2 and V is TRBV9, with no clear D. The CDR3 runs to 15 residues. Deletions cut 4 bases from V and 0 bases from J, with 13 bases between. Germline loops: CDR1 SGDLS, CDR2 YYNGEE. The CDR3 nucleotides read TGTGCCAGCAGCCCCCGACACGGGGCTAACTATGGCTACACCTTC. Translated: CASSPRHGANYGYTF.

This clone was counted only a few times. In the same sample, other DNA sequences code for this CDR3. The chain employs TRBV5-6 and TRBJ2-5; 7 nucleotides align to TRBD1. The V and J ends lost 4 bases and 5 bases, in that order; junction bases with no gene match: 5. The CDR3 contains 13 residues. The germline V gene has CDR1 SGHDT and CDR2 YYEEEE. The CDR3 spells CASSLTGWETQYF. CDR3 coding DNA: TGTGCCAGCAGCCTGACAGGGTGGGAGACCCAGTACTTC.

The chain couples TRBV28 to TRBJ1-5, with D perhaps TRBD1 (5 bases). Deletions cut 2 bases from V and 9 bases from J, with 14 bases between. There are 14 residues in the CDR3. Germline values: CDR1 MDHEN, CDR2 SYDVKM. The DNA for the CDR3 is TGTGCCAGCAGTTTAGAGGCCTCAGGGCGGCCCCAGCATTTT. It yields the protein CASSLEASGRPQHF.

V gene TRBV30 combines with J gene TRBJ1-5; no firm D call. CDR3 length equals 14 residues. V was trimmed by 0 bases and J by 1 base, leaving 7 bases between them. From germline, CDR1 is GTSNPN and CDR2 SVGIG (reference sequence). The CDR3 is CAWSVSQSNQPQHF. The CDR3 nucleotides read TGTGCCTGGAGTGTCTCACAGAGCAATCAGCCCCAGCATTTT.

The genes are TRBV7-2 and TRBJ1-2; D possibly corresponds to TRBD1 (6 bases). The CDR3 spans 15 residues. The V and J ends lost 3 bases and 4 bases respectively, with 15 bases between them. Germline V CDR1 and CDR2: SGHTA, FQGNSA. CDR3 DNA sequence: TGTGCCAGCAGCTTCGTTAGGGGAGGGGGCTATGGCTACACCTTC. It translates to CASSFVRGGGYGYTF.

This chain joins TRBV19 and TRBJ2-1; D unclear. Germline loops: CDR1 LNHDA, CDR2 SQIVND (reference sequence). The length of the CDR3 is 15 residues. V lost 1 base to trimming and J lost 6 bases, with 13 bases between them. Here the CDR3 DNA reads TGTGCCAGTAGTATAGGGGCAGTAGTGGGCAATGAGCAGTTCTTC. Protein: CASSIGAVVGNEQFF.

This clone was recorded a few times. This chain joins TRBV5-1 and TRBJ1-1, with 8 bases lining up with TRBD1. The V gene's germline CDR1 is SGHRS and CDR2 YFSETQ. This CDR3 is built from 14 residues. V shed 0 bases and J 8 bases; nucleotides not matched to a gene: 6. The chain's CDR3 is CASSLAGQAEEAFF. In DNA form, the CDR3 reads TGCGCCAGCAGCTTGGCGGGACAGGCCGAAGAAGCTTTCTTT.

The CDR3 is CASSPLGQNTGELFF. The CDR3 region has the DNA TGTGCCAGCAGCCCACTTGGGCAGAACACCGGGGAGCTGTTTTTT. The V gene is TRBV7-2, the J gene TRBJ2-2; D is unresolved. CDR3 length: 15 amino acids. V lost 5 bases, J lost 1 base, and 11 bases lay in between. CDR1 is SGHTA and CDR2 is FQGNSA in the germline V gene.

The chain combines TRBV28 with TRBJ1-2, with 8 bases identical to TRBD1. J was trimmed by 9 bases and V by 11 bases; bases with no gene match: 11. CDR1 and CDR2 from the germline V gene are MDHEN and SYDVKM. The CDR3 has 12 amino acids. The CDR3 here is CAPRGRLRSYTF. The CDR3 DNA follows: TGTGCCCCCAGGGGGCGGCTGAGGAGCTACACCTTC.

In DNA form, the CDR3 reads TGCGCCAGCAGCTTGAGAACTTCGTACAATGAGCAGTTCTTC. Translated, it gives CASSLRTSYNEQFF. The chain is built from TRBV5-1 and TRBJ2-1; D is unclear. The germline CDR1 and CDR2 sequences are SGHRS and YFSETQ. The CDR3 spans 14 residues. The V end was cut by 1 base, the J end by 4 bases, with 9 bases between. Supplemented by reference TRBV5-1 and TRBJ2-1, the full variable domain reads KAGVTQTPRYLIKTRGQQVTLSCSPISGHRSVSWYQQTPGQGLQFLFEYFSETQRNKGNFPGRFSGRQFSNSRSEMNVSTLELGDSALYLCASSLRTSYNEQFFGPGTRLTVL.